This T cell receptor beta chain was identified during a study of blood T cells in healthy people across ages. Points on this clonotype: Its antigen remains unknown.

Study-level findings and limits: Diversity estimates drawn from one million T cells were deemed underestimates.

There are 18 residues in the CDR3. Trimming stripped 3 bases from V and 5 bases from J, with 24 bases between. Germline loops: CDR1 MGHRA, CDR2 YSYEKL. A sample-barcoded 5' primer and a J-beta primer mix were used in a second PCR of roughly 7 to 11 cycles. TCRdb used MiXCR to reprocess the 5' RACE reads, holding one entry per CDR3 protein. The table has roughly 800,000 distinct CDR3 sequences, roughly 50% seen once. The sequenced sample was blood. This TCR was sampled from a man younger than 40 in good health. The J gene is TRBJ2-3, the V gene TRBV4-1, with D maybe TRBD1 (5 bases). CDR3 amino acids: CASSQINIQLQQGDTQYF. Here the CDR3 DNA reads TGCGCCAGCAGCCAGATTAACATACAGCTACAGCAGGGAGATACGCAGTATTTT.